One and the same sample provided the 7 T cell receptor beta chains below, sequenced in a study of blood T cell repertoires in COVID-19. The repertoire was sequenced with immunoSEQ multiplex PCR; TCRdb's copy has only in-frame clones and lacks some. This table holds about 170,000 clones, more than 70% found once. Sequencing was carried out using peripheral blood. Receptors originate from a man aged 50 to 60 who had recovered from COVID-19.

CDR3: CASSVLQGAVNEQYF. The CDR3 nucleotides read TGCGCCAGCAGCGTTTTACAGGGGGCGGTCAACGAGCAGTACTTC. V usage is TRBV5-1 and J usage is TRBJ2-7; 9 bases are a match to TRBD1. This CDR3 comprises 15 residues. J was trimmed by 5 bases and V by 4 bases; bases with no gene match: 10. In germline, CDR1 is SGHRS, CDR2 YFSETQ. Using reference TRBV5-1 and TRBJ2-7 for the parts outside the CDR3, the full variable domain is KAGVTQTPRYLIKTRGQQVTLSCSPISGHRSVSWYQQTPGQGLQFLFEYFSETQRNKGNFPGRFSGRQFSNSRSEMNVSTLELGDSALYLCASSVLQGAVNEQYFGPGTRLTVT.

The V gene is TRBV7-2, the J gene TRBJ2-7, with 11 bases matching TRBD2. V was pared by 0 bases and J by 3 bases, with 7 bases of the junction left unmatched. Germline V gives CDR1 SGHTA, CDR2 FQGNSA. The CDR3 runs to 17 residues. The CDR3 coding sequence is TGTGCCAGCAGCTTAGCCGGACTAGCGGGTGGAAACTACGAGCAGTACTTC. Translating gives CASSLAGLAGGNYEQYF. Complete variable domain (other parts from reference TRBV7-2 and TRBJ2-7): GAGVSQSPSNKVTEKGKDVELRCDPISGHTALYWYRQSLGQGLEFLIYFQGNSAPDKSGLPSDRFSAERTGGSVSTLTIQRTQQEDSAVYLCASSLAGLAGGNYEQYFGPGTRLTVT.

The chain has TRBV5-1 and TRBJ2-4; 8 bases map to TRBD1. The CDR3 is made up of 15 amino acids. The germline gives CDR1 SGHRS, CDR2 YFSETQ. V shed 4 bases and J 4 bases; nucleotides not matched to a gene: 7. CDR3 region: CASSVIGQGKNIQYF. The CDR3 region has the DNA TGCGCCAGCAGCGTAATAGGACAGGGTAAAAACATTCAGTACTTC. Full variable domain (rest looked up from reference TRBV5-1 and TRBJ2-4): KAGVTQTPRYLIKTRGQQVTLSCSPISGHRSVSWYQQTPGQGLQFLFEYFSETQRNKGNFPGRFSGRQFSNSRSEMNVSTLELGDSALYLCASSVIGQGKNIQYFGAGTRLSVL.

The genes are TRBV12-3 or TRBV12-4 and TRBJ1-3; 7 positions match TRBD1. J was trimmed by 4 bases and V by 11 bases; bases with no gene match: 5. CDR3 size: 12 residues. CDR3: CAGRQGGNTIYF. Written as DNA, the CDR3 is TGTGCCGGGAGACAGGGCGGAAACACCATATATTTT.

The chain couples TRBV6-5 to TRBJ2-7; 11 bases align to TRBD2. This CDR3 is 14 amino acids long. Trimming removed 6 bases from V and 7 bases from J; junction bases left unmatched: 8. Germline assignment: CDR1 MNHEY and CDR2 SVGAGI. CDR3 sequence (DNA): TGTGCCAGCAGCCGTAGCGGGAGGGCTAGGGAGCAGTACTTC. Protein sequence: CASSRSGRAREQYF.

The V and J genes are TRBV19 and TRBJ1-4; TRBD1 agrees at 7 bases. Germline values: CDR1 LNHDA, CDR2 SQIVND (reference sequence). The V and J ends lost 6 bases and 5 bases, in that order; junction bases with no gene match: 9. The length of the CDR3 is 15 residues. CDR3 sequence (DNA): TGTGCCAGTAGCCTCCAGGGACAGATAAATGAAAAACTGTTTTTT. Amino acid sequence: CASSLQGQINEKLFF.

DNA for the CDR3: TGTGCCAGCAGTGAAACAGCCATGAACACTGAAGCTTTCTTT. Encoded protein: CASSETAMNTEAFF. The chain uses TRBV2 and TRBJ1-1; no reliable D call. V lost 2 bases, J lost 0 bases, and 7 bases lay in between. Germline V gene data show CDR1 as SNHLY and CDR2 as FYNNEI. The CDR3 spans 14 residues.